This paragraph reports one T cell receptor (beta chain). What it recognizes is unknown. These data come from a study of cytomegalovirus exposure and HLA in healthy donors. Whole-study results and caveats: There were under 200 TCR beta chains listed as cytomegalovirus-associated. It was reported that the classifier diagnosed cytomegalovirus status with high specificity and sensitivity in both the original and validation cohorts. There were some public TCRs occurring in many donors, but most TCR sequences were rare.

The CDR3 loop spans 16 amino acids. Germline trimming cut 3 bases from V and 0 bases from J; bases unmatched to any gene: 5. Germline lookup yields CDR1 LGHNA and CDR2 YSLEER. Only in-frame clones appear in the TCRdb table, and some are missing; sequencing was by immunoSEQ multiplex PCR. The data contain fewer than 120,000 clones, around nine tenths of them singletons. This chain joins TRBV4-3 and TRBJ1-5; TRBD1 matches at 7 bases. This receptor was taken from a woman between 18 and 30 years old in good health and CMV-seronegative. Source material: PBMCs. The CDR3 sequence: CASSQETGHSNQPQHF. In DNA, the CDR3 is TGCGCCAGCAGCCAGGAGACAGGGCATAGCAATCAGCCCCAGCATTTT.